This T cell receptor beta chain derives from a study of T-cell memory formation after mild COVID-19. The CDR3 runs to 16 residues. Germline values: CDR1 KGHDR, CDR2 SFDVKD. Trimming removed 2 bases from V and 7 bases from J; junction bases left unmatched: 5. Overall study results and limits: Mostly located in CM and EM were contracting CD4+ clones, with contracting CD8+ clones located in EMRA. Clones contracting day 15 to 85 were balanced CD4/CD8; later expanders leaned CD4+.

Using its own MiXCR run on the 5' RACE reads, TCRdb lists one record per CDR3 protein. Here the sample spans hundreds of thousands of distinct CDR3 sequences, about a sixth being singletons. This clonotype was seen a handful of times. Its specificity is unknown. The clonotype was recovered from an adult woman who had mild COVID-19 (a few samples of this study predate the infection). Cell type and time point are not known. The sample consisted of PBMCs or a T cell subset sorted from them (not recorded which). The V and J genes are TRBV24-1 and TRBJ2-1; 12 nucleotides agree with TRBD1. CDR3 amino acids: CATSDWGQGAQNEQFF. DNA for the CDR3: TGTGCCACCAGTGATTGGGGACAGGGGGCGCAAAATGAGCAGTTCTTC.